These T cell receptor beta chains were read from a single sample in a study of blood T cell repertoires in COVID-19. The data were produced by immunoSEQ multiplex PCR, yet TCRdb's version contains in-frame clones alone and is incomplete. The data show roughly 120,000 clones, with 80% to 95% seen just once and around 2% held by the top ten. The sample comprised peripheral blood. All receptors derive from a man aged 45 to 65 with COVID-19, enrolled during active disease. Each CDR3 is given with its conserved first and last residue. A D gene is named only where the DNA matches it firmly. The size entry is marked missing in some rows and otherwise reads once, few, many or a size class.

D	J	V	size	DNA	CDR3
-	TRBJ1-2	TRBV21-1	-	TGTGCCAGCAGCAAATGGGCCGAGACAGCCTATGGCTACACCTTC	CASSKWAETAYGYTF
TRBD1	TRBJ1-5	TRBV28	-	TGTGCCAGCAGTTCTGACAGGGACGGCTTGTCATGGCAGCCCCAGCATTTT	CASSSDRDGLSWQPQHF
TRBD2	TRBJ2-5	TRBV3-1/TRBV3-2	once	TGTGCCAGCCAAGCGGGAGGCCACCAAGAGACCCAGTACTTC	CASQAGGHQETQYF
TRBD1	TRBJ2-5	TRBV27	-	TGTGCCAGCAGTTCGGGACAGAAAGAGACCCAGTACTTC	CASSSGQKETQYF
TRBD2	TRBJ2-3	TRBV19	-	TGTGCCAGTAGCAGATCCTTTAGCGGGAATCCTGGGGGTCCCACAGATACGCAGTATTTT	CASSRSFSGNPGGPTDTQYF
TRBD1	TRBJ2-7	TRBV28	-	TGTGCCAGCAGTATCCGGACAGGGGTCCCCTACGAGCAGTACTTC	CASSIRTGVPYEQYF
TRBD1	TRBJ2-1	TRBV4-1	-	TGCGCCAGCAAATCGGGACAGGGGGCCAATGAGCAGTTCTTC	CASKSGQGANEQFF
TRBD1	TRBJ1-1	TRBV19	once	TGTGCCAGTAGTTTGACGGGACAGGGAGGGAGCACTGAAGCTTTCTTT	CASSLTGQGGSTEAFF
-	TRBJ2-7	TRBV6-2/TRBV6-3	-	TGTGCCAGCAGTTACTCCGGGGTCCTCACGCTCGAGCAGTACTTC	CASSYSGVLTLEQYF
-	TRBJ2-3	TRBV21-1	-	TGTGCCAGCAGCAAAGTTCACAGGTCCCCGCCAGATACGCAGTATTTT	CASSKVHRSPPDTQYF
TRBD1	TRBJ1-2	TRBV29-1	-	TGCAGCGTCGAGACAGGGGAGGACCCCTATGGCTACACCTTC	CSVETGEDPYGYTF
TRBD1	TRBJ2-2	TRBV11-2	-	TGTGCCAGCAGATCTAACAGGGGGTACACCGGGGAGCTGTTTTTT	CASRSNRGYTGELFF
TRBD1	TRBJ2-2	TRBV6-6	-	TGTGCCAGCAGTCCCAAGGGACAGGGAAACACCGGGGAGCTGTTTTTT	CASSPKGQGNTGELFF
-	TRBJ1-1	TRBV5-8	-	TGTGCCAGCAGCCGCCAGGGTGGGGGGACTGAAGCTTTCTTT	CASSRQGGGTEAFF
-	TRBJ2-6	TRBV6-5	-	TGTGCCAGCAGTTACAACAGGGAGGGTGGGGCCAACGTCCTGACTTTC	CASSYNREGGANVLTF
TRBD1	TRBJ2-3	TRBV7-9	few	TGTGCCAGCAGCTTTAACAGGGGGCAGATGGATACGCAGTATTTT	CASSFNRGQMDTQYF
-	TRBJ1-2	TRBV18	few	TGTGCCAGCTCACCGCTGGACACTACTAACTATGGCTACACCTTC	CASSPLDTTNYGYTF
-	TRBJ2-3	TRBV7-9	-	TGTGCCAGCACCCAAACGGACAGTGCTAGCACAGATACGCAGTATTTT	CASTQTDSASTDTQYF
TRBD2	TRBJ2-1	TRBV25-1	-	TGTGCCAGCAGTGAAAGCGGGAGTTTTCCCTACAATGAGCAGTTCTTC	CASSESGSFPYNEQFF
-	TRBJ1-2	TRBV6-5	-	TGTGCCAGCCGACCCGGGGACTTTAACTATGGCTACACCTTC	CASRPGDFNYGYTF
-	TRBJ1-2	TRBV22-1	-	TGTCCTGGGAGCGCACGAGGAGGTCTCTATGGCTACACCTTC	CPGSARGGLYGYTF
-	TRBJ2-1	TRBV5-1	-	TGCGCCAGCAGCTTGTCTAGCGCATACAATGAGCAGTTCTTC	CASSLSSAYNEQFF
-	TRBJ2-1	TRBV5-4	-	TGTGCCAGCAGCTTCAGCAGGGTCCATGAGCAGTTCTTC	CASSFSRVHEQFF